The 20 T cell receptor beta chains below all came from one sample that was sequenced in a study of blood T cell repertoires in COVID-19. Assay used: immunoSEQ multiplex PCR; TCRdb lists only in-frame clones, some missing. The sample yields over 55,000 clones, about 85% seen once. The specimen sequenced was peripheral blood. These receptors all come from a woman aged 80 or older with COVID-19, enrolled during active disease.

This chain joins TRBV4-2 and TRBJ1-2; D is unclear. Germline CDR1 reads LGHNA; CDR2 reads YNFKEQ. Trimming left V 1 base short and J 8 bases short, with 11 bases between. The CDR3 contains 13 residues. For the CDR3, the DNA is TGTGCCAGCAGCCAAGGCCCAAGTGGCGGCTACACCTTC. It yields the protein CASSQGPSGGYTF.

The chain combines TRBV5-4 with TRBJ1-2; TRBD1 matches 9 bases. Germline values: CDR1 SGHNT, CDR2 YYREEE (reference sequence). This CDR3 has 15 amino acids. V lost 3 bases and J lost 10; bases outside the gene matches: 13. The CDR3, as DNA: TGTGCCAGCAGCTCAACGACTGGGACAGGGAGGGCCTACACCTTC. It yields the protein CASSSTTGTGRAYTF.

The table lists this clone with a count of one. The chain is built from TRBV4-1 and TRBJ1-5, with 8 bases fitting TRBD1. The CDR3 extends over 17 amino acids. Germline loops: CDR1 MGHRA, CDR2 YSYEKL. Trimming took 3 bases from V and 4 from J; bases not matched to a gene: 11. In nucleotides, the CDR3 is TGCGCCAGCAGCCAGGTTGGGACAGGCGTTTGGAATCAGCCCCAGCATTTT. Its protein product is CASSQVGTGVWNQPQHF.

With regard to this clone: Other DNA variants within this sample encode the same CDR3. The chain uses TRBV5-1 and TRBJ2-1, with 11 bases aligning to TRBD2. The CDR3 length is 16 residues. CDR1 and CDR2 from the germline V gene are SGHRS and YFSETQ. J was trimmed by 5 bases and V by 0 bases; bases with no gene match: 4. CDR3 in DNA: TGCGCCAGCAGCTTGGCCCCGGGACTAGCGGACAATGAGCAGTTCTTC. Translating it yields CASSLAPGLADNEQFF.

The V gene is TRBV5-1, the J gene TRBJ1-1, with TRBD1 identical over 10 bases. The CDR3 is made up of 14 amino acids. Germline CDR1 SGHRS, CDR2 YFSETQ. Trimming cost V 3 bases and J 4 bases; bases outside gene matches: 3. The CDR3 reads CASSYGQGGTEAFF. The CDR3 DNA reads TGCGCCAGCAGCTACGGACAGGGGGGCACTGAAGCTTTCTTT.

The CDR3 sequence is CASSAQWGLAGGIRPDTQYF. CDR3 DNA sequence: TGTGCCAGCAGTGCCCAGTGGGGGCTAGCGGGGGGGATTAGGCCAGATACGCAGTATTTT. V usage is TRBV6-1 and J usage is TRBJ2-3; 12 nucleotides align to TRBD2. The V segment lost 4 bases and the J segment 4 bases; nucleotides outside the gene matches: 18. The CDR3 has 20 residues. CDR1 is MNHNS and CDR2 is SASEGT in the germline V gene.

The V and J genes are TRBV19 and TRBJ1-6, with 7 bases lining up with TRBD1. The CDR3 runs 15 residues. The V segment lost 5 bases and the J segment 10 bases; nucleotides outside the gene matches: 11. Germline V lookup: CDR1 LNHDA, CDR2 SQIVND (reference sequence). The CDR3 DNA reads as TGTGCCAGTAGTTCCTTGACAGGGTTGAACTCACCCCTCCACTTT. This codes for CASSSLTGLNSPLHF.

The rearrangement joins TRBV12-3 or TRBV12-4 to TRBJ2-5; unclear D gene. CDR3 length: 12 residues. Trimming shortened V by 4 bases and J by 7 bases, and 10 bases separated the two germline ends. DNA for the CDR3: TGTGCCAGCAGTTCCACCGTCGGGACCCAGTACTTC. It codes for CASSSTVGTQYF.

The chain links TRBV30 to TRBJ2-2; the D gene is possibly TRBD1 (5 bases). The germline gives CDR1 GTSNPN, CDR2 SVGIG (reference sequence). V was trimmed by 0 bases and J by 3 bases, leaving 14 bases between them. The CDR3 extends over 16 amino acids. This chain's CDR3 is CAWSVRMGPYTGELFF. The DNA for the CDR3 is TGTGCCTGGAGTGTCAGGATGGGGCCGTACACCGGGGAGCTGTTTTTT.

The chain uses TRBV20-1 and TRBJ1-1; weak D call: TRBD1 (6 bases). V dropped 3 bases and J dropped 7 bases, with 21 bases sitting between them. Germline assignment: CDR1 DFQATT and CDR2 SNEGSKA (reference sequence). The length of the CDR3 is 15 residues. The CDR3 DNA sequence: TGCAGTGCTAGTCAGCGGGCGGGGGGGCCGTTTGAAGCTTTCTTT. Translation gives CSASQRAGGPFEAFF.

This sequence joins TRBV19 and TRBJ2-7; possibly TRBD2 for D (7 bases). V was shortened by 9 bases and J by 7 bases, with 19 bases between the two germline ends. Germline CDR1 LNHDA, CDR2 SQIVND (reference sequence). The CDR3 covers 13 residues. Here the CDR3 DNA reads TGTGCCAGCCTCGGAGAGGGGGGGAAGGAGCAGTACTTC. Protein: CASLGEGGKEQYF.

The chain is built from TRBV2 and TRBJ1-2; D possibly corresponds to TRBD1 (6 bases). Per germline, CDR1 SNHLY and CDR2 FYNNEI. This CDR3 is built from 13 residues. Trimming removed 5 bases from V and 4 bases from J, with 11 bases in between. CDR3 sequence: CASSPQGSYGYTF. As DNA, the CDR3 is TGTGCCAGCAGTCCACAGGGAAGCTATGGCTACACCTTC.

The V gene is TRBV2, the J gene TRBJ2-1; weak D call: TRBD2 (6 bases). This CDR3 is built from 14 residues. V dropped 6 bases and J dropped 2 bases, with 11 bases sitting between them. Germline CDR1 and CDR2: SNHLY and FYNNEI. Written as DNA, the CDR3 is TGTGCCAGCAGCGCGGGGCTCACCTACAATGAGCAGTTCTTC. Residues: CASSAGLTYNEQFF. Drawing the rest from reference TRBV2 and TRBJ2-1, the complete variable domain is EPEVTQTPSHQVTQMGQEVILRCVPISNHLYFYWYRQILGQKVEFLVSFYNNEISEKSEIFDDQFSVERPDGSNFTLKIRSTKLEDSAMYFCASSAGLTYNEQFFGPGTRLTVL.

This clone was observed once. The rearrangement joins TRBV19 to TRBJ2-3, with D possibly matching TRBD1 (6 bases). V lost 8 bases to trimming and J lost 7 bases, with 25 bases between them. CDR1 is LNHDA and CDR2 is SQIVND in the germline V gene (reference sequence). CDR3 length equals 16 residues. This CDR3 reads CASATPGTPGRYTQYF. The CDR3 region has the DNA TGTGCCAGTGCTACTCCCGGGACACCGGGTAGATATACGCAGTATTTT.

The rearrangement links TRBV6-5 to TRBJ2-5; TRBD1 is a possible D gene (7 bases). From germline, CDR1 is MNHEY and CDR2 SVGAGI. V was trimmed by 4 bases and J by 5 bases, leaving 17 bases between them. The CDR3 extends over 15 amino acids. As DNA, the CDR3 is TGTGCCAGCAGTTTCAACAGGGGACTGGGGGAGACCCAGTACTTC. It encodes CASSFNRGLGETQYF.

This clone was observed a few times. The chain combines TRBV3-1 (or the pseudogene TRBV3-2) with TRBJ2-3, with 7 bases lining up with TRBD2. CDR1 is LGHDT and CDR2 is YNNKEL in the germline V gene (reference sequence). This CDR3 has 12 amino acids. V shed 4 bases and J 8 bases; nucleotides not matched to a gene: 3. The DNA for the CDR3 is TGTGCCAGCAGCCTCTCGGGAGGTACGCAGTATTTT. Its protein is CASSLSGGTQYF.

In its sample, this clone was seen once. The chain couples TRBV6-5 to TRBJ1-3; 7 nucleotides match TRBD1. Losses at the gene ends were 7 bases for V and 0 bases for J; bases not matched to a gene: 6. There are 15 residues in the CDR3. The germline V gene has CDR1 MNHEY and CDR2 SVGAGI. The CDR3 DNA is TGTGCCAGCACCCCGGGACAGCTCTCTGGAAACACCATATATTTT. This codes for CASTPGQLSGNTIYF.

The chain is built from TRBV2 and TRBJ1-5; D perhaps matches TRBD1 (6 bases). This CDR3 spans 11 amino acids. Looked up from germline, CDR1 is SNHLY and CDR2 is FYNNEI. V was clipped by 6 bases and J by 9 bases, with 9 bases between them. CDR3 sequence reads: CASREQGPQHF. The DNA for the CDR3 is TGTGCCAGCAGGGAACAGGGGCCCCAGCATTTT.

The table lists this clone with a count of one. The chain couples TRBV5-6 to TRBJ1-4; 10 nucleotides match TRBD1. Germline V gives CDR1 SGHDT, CDR2 YYEEEE. V gave up 4 bases and J gave up 7 bases; unmatched junction bases: 10. This CDR3 has 16 amino acids. The CDR3 spells CASSEGTGVYTEKLFF. The CDR3 DNA reads TGTGCCAGCAGCGAGGGGACAGGGGTGTACACTGAAAAACTGTTTTTT.

The gene calls are TRBV6-5 and TRBJ1-5, with unresolved D. V was cut by 5 bases and J by 9 bases, with 17 bases left in between. The CDR3 consists of 14 residues. Germline CDR1 MNHEY, CDR2 SVGAGI. CDR3 nucleotides: TGTGCCAGCAGTCTGGAGCGGGGAATCCTGCCCCAGCATTTT. This codes for CASSLERGILPQHF.